This T cell receptor beta chain was observed in a study of technical replicates of blood from a few donors. Profiling relied on immunoSEQ multiplex PCR, and the TCRdb table lists in-frame clones only, not all of them. This table has fewer than 110,000 clones, around 96% appearing once. Germline CDR1 KGHSH, CDR2 LQKENI. Trimming removed 3 bases from V and 1 base from J, with 6 bases in between. This CDR3 is built from 14 residues. The sample comprised T cells isolated from PBMCs. V is TRBV18 and J is TRBJ2-2; D gene ambiguous. This sequence was found in a human donor in good health. The CDR3 protein is CASSPLENTGELFF. The CDR3, as DNA: TGTGCCAGCTCACCTTTAGAGAACACCGGGGAGCTGTTTTTT.